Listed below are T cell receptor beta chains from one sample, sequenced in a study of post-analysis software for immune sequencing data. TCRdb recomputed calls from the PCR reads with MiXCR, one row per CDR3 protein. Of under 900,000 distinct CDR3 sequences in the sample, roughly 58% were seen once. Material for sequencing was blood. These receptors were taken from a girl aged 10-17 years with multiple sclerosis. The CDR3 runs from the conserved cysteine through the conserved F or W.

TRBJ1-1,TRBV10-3,CAISGDRVNTEAFF
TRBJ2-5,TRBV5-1,CASSTDTARETQYF
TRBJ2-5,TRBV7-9,CASSQPGQDREYF
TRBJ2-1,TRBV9,CASSVERHEQFF
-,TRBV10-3,CAISENRGPYEQYF
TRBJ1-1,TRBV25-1,CASSEEAAREAFF
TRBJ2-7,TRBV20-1,CSANGGTYEQYF
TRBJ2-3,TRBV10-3,CAISEQARSTDTQYF
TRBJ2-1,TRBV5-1,CASSLSPLTTLRFF
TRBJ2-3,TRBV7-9,CASSSRTSGGLVDTQYF
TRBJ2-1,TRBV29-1,CSVLSRQAGRNEQFF
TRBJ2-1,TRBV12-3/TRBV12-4,CASSSSGGGGNEQFF
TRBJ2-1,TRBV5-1,CASSLSSGRPVPYNEQFF
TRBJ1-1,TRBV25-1,CASSGPGGLYTEAFF
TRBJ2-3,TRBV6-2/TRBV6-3,CASSSLAGHHLAGNTQYF
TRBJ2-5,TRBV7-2,CASSLGGFGETQYF
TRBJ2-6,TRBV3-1,CASSQAKRSGANVLTF